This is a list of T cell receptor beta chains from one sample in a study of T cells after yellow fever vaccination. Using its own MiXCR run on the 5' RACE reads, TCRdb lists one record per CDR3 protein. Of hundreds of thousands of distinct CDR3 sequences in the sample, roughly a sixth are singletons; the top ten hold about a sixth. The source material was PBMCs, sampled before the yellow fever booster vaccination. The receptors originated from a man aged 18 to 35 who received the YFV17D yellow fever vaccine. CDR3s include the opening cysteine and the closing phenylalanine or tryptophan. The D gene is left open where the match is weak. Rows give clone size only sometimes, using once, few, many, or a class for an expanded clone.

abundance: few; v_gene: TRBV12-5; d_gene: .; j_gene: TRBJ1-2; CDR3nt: TGTGCTAGTGGTTTCCCTTCGGCATCCATTGGCTACACCTTC; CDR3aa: CASGFPSASIGYTF
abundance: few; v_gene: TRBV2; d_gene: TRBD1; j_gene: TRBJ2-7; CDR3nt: TGTGCCAGCAGCTTACAGGGGGTCTACGAGCAGTACTTC; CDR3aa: CASSLQGVYEQYF
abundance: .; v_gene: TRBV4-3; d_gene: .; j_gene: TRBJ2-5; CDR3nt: TGCGCCAGCAGCCAAGAAGTCGAGCAAGAGACCCAGTACTTC; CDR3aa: CASSQEVEQETQYF
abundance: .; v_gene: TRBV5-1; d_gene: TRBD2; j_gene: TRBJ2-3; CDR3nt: TGCGCCAGCAGCCCGGATGGACTAGCGGCTAGCACAGATACGCAGTATTTT; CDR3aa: CASSPDGLAASTDTQYF
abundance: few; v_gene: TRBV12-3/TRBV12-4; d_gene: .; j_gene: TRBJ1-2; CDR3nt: TGTGCCAGCAGCCGTGAGGGGTCTGGCTACACCTTC; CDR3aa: CASSREGSGYTF
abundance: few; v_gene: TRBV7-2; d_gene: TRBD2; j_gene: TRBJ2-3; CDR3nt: TGTGCCAGCAGCTTAGATCCACTAGCGGTAGATACGCAGTATTTT; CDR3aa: CASSLDPLAVDTQYF
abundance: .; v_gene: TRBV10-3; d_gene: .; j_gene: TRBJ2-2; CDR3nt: TGTGCCATCAGTCTCGGCGGGGAGAACACCGGGGACCTGTTTTTT; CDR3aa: CAISLGGENTGDLFF
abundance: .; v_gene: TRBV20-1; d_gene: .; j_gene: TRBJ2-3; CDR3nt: TGCAGTGCTAGACCTCCGGGACCAGTAGGAGATACGCAGTATTTT; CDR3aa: CSARPPGPVGDTQYF
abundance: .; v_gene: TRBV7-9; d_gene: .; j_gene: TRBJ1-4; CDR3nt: TGTGCCAGCAGCCCCGGAAACTACCCCCATGAAAAACTGTTTTTT; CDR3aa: CASSPGNYPHEKLFF
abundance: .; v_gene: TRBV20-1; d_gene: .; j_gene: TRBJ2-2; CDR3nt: TGCAGTGCTAGAGCTACAACCACCGGGGAGCTGTTTTTT; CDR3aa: CSARATTTGELFF
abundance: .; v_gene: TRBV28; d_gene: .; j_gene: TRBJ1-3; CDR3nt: TGTGCCAGCAGCCGCTTCGGCAGTTCCTCTGGAAACACCATATATTTT; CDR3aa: CASSRFGSSSGNTIYF
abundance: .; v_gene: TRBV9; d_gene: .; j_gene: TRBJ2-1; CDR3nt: TGTGCCAGCAGCGTACGAGGGGGGAGGGACTACAATGAGCAGTTCTTC; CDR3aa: CASSVRGGRDYNEQFF
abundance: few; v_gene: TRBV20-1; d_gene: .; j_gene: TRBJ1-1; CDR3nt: TGCAGTGCCGGGGGCGGAATGAACACTGAAGCTTTCTTT; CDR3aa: CSAGGGMNTEAFF
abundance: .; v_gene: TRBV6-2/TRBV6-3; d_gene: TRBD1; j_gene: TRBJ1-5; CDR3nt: TGTGCCAGCAGTTACTCTACAGGGGGCTGGAATCAGCCCCAGCATTTT; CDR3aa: CASSYSTGGWNQPQHF
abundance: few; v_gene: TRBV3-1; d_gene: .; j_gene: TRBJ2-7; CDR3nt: TGTGCCAGCAGCCAAGATCGGGCAGTCATCTCCTACGAGCAGTACTTC; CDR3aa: CASSQDRAVISYEQYF
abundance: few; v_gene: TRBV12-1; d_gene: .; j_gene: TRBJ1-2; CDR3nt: TGTGCCAGCAGCTTTGGGGGCATCGTGGGCTACACCTTC; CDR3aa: CASSFGGIVGYTF
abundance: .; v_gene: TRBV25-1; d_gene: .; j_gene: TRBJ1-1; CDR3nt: TGTGCCAGCAGTGGGCAGGGGATGAGGACTGAAGCTTTCTTT; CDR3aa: CASSGQGMRTEAFF
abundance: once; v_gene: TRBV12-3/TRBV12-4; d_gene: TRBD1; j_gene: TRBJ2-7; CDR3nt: TGTGCCAGCAGTTCCCTAGGACAGGGAGACTACGAGCAGTACTTC; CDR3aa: CASSSLGQGDYEQYF
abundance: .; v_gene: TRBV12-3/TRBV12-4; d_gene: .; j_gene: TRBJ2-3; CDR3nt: TGTGCCAGCAGCACAGGGTTTACAGATACGCAGTATTTT; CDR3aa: CASSTGFTDTQYF
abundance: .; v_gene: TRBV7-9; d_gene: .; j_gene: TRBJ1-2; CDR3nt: TGTGCCAGCAGCGGAAGACATGGCTACACCTTC; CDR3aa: CASSGRHGYTF
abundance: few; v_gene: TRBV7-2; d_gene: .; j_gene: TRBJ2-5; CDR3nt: TGTGCCAGCAGCTTCCCGGCTAGCACCCAGTACTTC; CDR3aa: CASSFPASTQYF
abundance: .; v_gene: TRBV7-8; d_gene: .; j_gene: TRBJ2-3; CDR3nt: TGTGCCAGCAGCTTACCTTACAATACGCAGTATTTT; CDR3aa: CASSLPYNTQYF
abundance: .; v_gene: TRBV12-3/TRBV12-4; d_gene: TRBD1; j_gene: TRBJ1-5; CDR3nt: TGTGCCAGCATCCCGACAGGGGGCAGCAATCAGCCCCAGCATTTT; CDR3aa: CASIPTGGSNQPQHF
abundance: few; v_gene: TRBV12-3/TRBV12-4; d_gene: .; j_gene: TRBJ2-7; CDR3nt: TGTGCCAGCGGACACAGCGCTAGCGTCCCCTACGAGCAGTACTTC; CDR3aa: CASGHSASVPYEQYF
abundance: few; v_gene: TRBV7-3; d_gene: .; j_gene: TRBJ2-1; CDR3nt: TGTGCCAGCAGCTTGGGCGGGGCGGAGAGGGACGAGCAGTTCTTC; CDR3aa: CASSLGGAERDEQFF
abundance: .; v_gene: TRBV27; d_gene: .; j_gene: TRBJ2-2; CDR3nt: TGTGCCAGCAGTTTCGGGCAGGGGATAAGCGGGGAGCTGTTTTTT; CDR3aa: CASSFGQGISGELFF
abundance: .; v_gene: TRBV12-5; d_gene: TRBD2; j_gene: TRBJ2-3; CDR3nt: TGTGCTAGTGGCGGGGGGGCCTGGTTGACAGATACGCAGTATTTT; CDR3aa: CASGGGAWLTDTQYF
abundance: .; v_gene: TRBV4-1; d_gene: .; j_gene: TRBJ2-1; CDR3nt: TGCGCCAGCAGCCACACCCTGACCGGGCGGAATGAGCAGTTCTTC; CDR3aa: CASSHTLTGRNEQFF
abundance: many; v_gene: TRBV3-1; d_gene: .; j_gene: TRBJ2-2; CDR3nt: TGTGCCAGCAACCCGGGACTCCAAAACACCGGGGAGCTGTTTTTT; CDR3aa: CASNPGLQNTGELFF
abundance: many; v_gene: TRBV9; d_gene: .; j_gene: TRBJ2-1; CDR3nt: TGTGCCAGCAGCCTTAGAGTAGGGGCCAATGAGCAGTTCTTC; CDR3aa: CASSLRVGANEQFF
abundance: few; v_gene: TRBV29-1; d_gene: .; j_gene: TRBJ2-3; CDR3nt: TGCAGTGTCAGGACAGGCACAGATACGCAGTATTTT; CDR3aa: CSVRTGTDTQYF
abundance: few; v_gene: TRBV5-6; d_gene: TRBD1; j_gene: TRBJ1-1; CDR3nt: TGTGCCAGCAGCTCTCCCGACAGGGGGCGCACTGAAGCTTTCTTT; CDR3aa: CASSSPDRGRTEAFF
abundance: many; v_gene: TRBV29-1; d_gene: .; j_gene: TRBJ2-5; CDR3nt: TGCAGCGTCGACCCACAAGAGACCCAGTACTTC; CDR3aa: CSVDPQETQYF